This T cell receptor (beta chain) stems from a study of spatial heterogeneity in lung cancer. This clonotype was observed a few times. Sample time point: blood at routine non-recurrence follow-up after resection. Unsorted tumor, nontumor lung tissue or cryopreserved PBMC supplied the whole RNA. The study tagged each TCR cDNA molecule with a unique molecular identifier. Using its own MiXCR run on the 5' RACE reads, TCRdb lists one record per CDR3 protein. The sample has about 120,000 distinct CDR3 sequences, more than 10% seen once. Sample: PBMCs, taken at follow-up. This clonotype was obtained from a male donor with early-stage non-small cell lung cancer.

The CDR3 region has the DNA TGTGCCAGCAGTTTATATCGGGAGGGTACGCAGTATTTT. Translation: CASSLYREGTQYF. This chain uses TRBV27 with TRBJ2-3; 8 positions agree with TRBD2. This CDR3 region has 13 residues. The germline gives CDR1 MNHEY, CDR2 SMNVEV (reference sequence). The ends lost 1 base at V and 8 bases at J; junction bases unmatched: 2.